The source of this TCR beta chain is a study of regulatory T cells in long-lasting Graves disease. Study results and caveats: Among samples with persistent disease, TRBV28, TRBJ1-2 and TRBJ2-5 were favored.

Specified time point: newly diagnosed GD, antithyroid drugs for less than 3 months. The TCR library was prepared using RNA isolated from PBMCs. V was shortened by 3 bases and J by 2 bases, with 9 bases between the two germline ends. This CDR3 is built from 14 residues. The germline V gene has CDR1 SGHDN and CDR2 FVKESK. In this sample, this clonotype turned up many times. Its antigen is as yet unknown. In building TCR beta libraries, iRepertoire HTBI primers were used together with Arm-PCR of CDR3 regions. TCRdb recomputed calls from the multiplex PCR reads with MiXCR, one row per CDR3 protein. The sample has fewer than 450,000 distinct CDR3 sequences; about 15% are singletons. The same specimen was also included in a second study, on T cells in Graves' hyperthyroidism and ophthalmopathy.

The J gene is TRBJ2-3, the V gene TRBV14; D not certain. This sample comprised peripheral blood mononuclear cells (PBMCs), obtained at new diagnosis, from a patient treated with antithyroid drugs. This TCR was recovered from a woman between 40 and 50 years old with Graves disease. CDR3 sequence (DNA): TGTGCCAGCAGCCATGCCTTGAACACAGATACGCAGTATTTT. Protein product: CASSHALNTDTQYF.